The 30 T cell receptor beta chains below all came from one sample that was sequenced in a study of shared clonotypes between healthy human individuals. Data came from immunoSEQ multiplex PCR; TCRdb stores just in-frame clones and leaves some out. Of more than 1.2 million clones in the sample, about 98.5% were seen once. The sample consisted of naive CD4+ T cells sorted from blood. Subset meaning: CD45RA+ positively selected. These receptors all come from a man aged 25-40 years in good health.

The gene calls are TRBV11-3 and TRBJ2-2; TRBD1 aligns across 9 bases. V lost 2 bases and J lost 15; bases outside the gene matches: 10. The CDR3 runs 14 residues. Germline values: CDR1 SGHNT, CDR2 YENEEA. In DNA form, the CDR3 reads TGTGCCAGCAGCTTAATCCCCCGGACAGGGGAATTGTTTTTT. Translating gives CASSLIPRTGELFF.

The CDR3 DNA follows: TGTGCCAGCAGTGACTCAAACAGGGGGTATGGCTACACCTTC. Amino acids: CASSDSNRGYGYTF. V and J are TRBV6-4 and TRBJ1-2, with 8 bases that match TRBD1. The trim removed 0 bases at V and 5 bases at J, leaving 2 bases unmatched. Per the germline V gene, CDR1 is MRHNA and CDR2 is SNTAGT. This CDR3 spans 14 amino acids.

The V and J genes are TRBV7-9 and TRBJ2-5; D remains unclear. Trimming stripped 5 bases from V and 4 bases from J, with 14 bases between. There are 14 residues in the CDR3. Germline CDR1 SEHNR, CDR2 FQNEAQ (reference sequence). DNA for the CDR3: TGTGCCAGCAGCCGAAACACAGTGAGAGAGACCCAGTACTTC. Its protein is CASSRNTVRETQYF.

The rearrangement joins TRBV6-1 to TRBJ2-7; 10 bases match TRBD1. This CDR3 has 15 amino acids. Trimming cost V 6 bases and J 5 bases; bases outside gene matches: 10. Germline V gene sequence: CDR1 MNHNS, CDR2 SASEGT. CDR3 coding DNA: TGTGCCAGCAGGGTACTGGGACAGGGGAGGGACGAGCAGTACTTC. Its protein is CASRVLGQGRDEQYF.

The chain links TRBV7-2 to TRBJ2-1; 9 bases are a match to TRBD2. The CDR3 contains 15 residues. V lost 5 bases to trimming and J lost 6 bases; unmatched junction nucleotides: 8. The germline gives CDR1 SGHTA, CDR2 FQGNSA. CDR3: CASSRWTSEVNEQFF. DNA of the CDR3: TGTGCCAGCAGCCGATGGACTAGCGAGGTCAATGAGCAGTTCTTC.

The V and J genes are TRBV20-1 and TRBJ2-7; weak D call: TRBD2 (6 bases). This CDR3 has 10 amino acids. Germline CDR1 reads DFQATT; CDR2 reads SNEGSKA (reference sequence). Between the trimmed V and J ends, which lost 7 bases and 6 bases, there was a span of 10 bases. CDR3 bases: TGCAGTGGGGGGGACTCCGAGCAGTACTTC. It specifies CSGGDSEQYF.

The CDR3 bases are TGCGCCAGCAGTGTCCAACAGGGGAGGCAGTACTTC. Protein product: CASSVQQGRQYF. The chain has TRBV10-2 and TRBJ2-7; 7 bases line up with TRBD1. The V gene end was trimmed by 4 bases and the J gene end by 9 bases; junction bases not matched to a gene: 6. The CDR3 has 12 amino acids. Germline lookup yields CDR1 WSHSY and CDR2 SAAADI.

J is TRBJ1-5 and V is TRBV19; the match to TRBD1 covers 12 bases. V was pared by 6 bases and J by 6 bases, with 12 bases of the junction left unmatched. Germline CDR1 is LNHDA and CDR2 is SQIVND (reference sequence). CDR3 length: 17 amino acids. The CDR3 loop reads CASRDDLGQGASQPQHF. CDR3 coding DNA: TGTGCCAGTAGAGATGATTTGGGACAGGGGGCCAGTCAGCCCCAGCATTTT.

The CDR3 bases are TGTGCCAGCAGTTTAAGCGGTGAAGGCCTTTGGCATGAGCAGTTCTTC. As protein: CASSLSGEGLWHEQFF. J is TRBJ2-1 and V is TRBV27, with D tentatively TRBD2 (5 bases). The V gene lost 2 bases and the J gene lost 8 bases, with 19 bases spanning the gap. The CDR3 runs 16 residues. Germline CDR1 and CDR2: MNHEY and SMNVEV (reference sequence).

The genes are TRBV7-9 and TRBJ2-7, with D tentatively TRBD2 (6 bases). The germline V and J ends were trimmed by 4 bases and 5 bases, with 21 bases remaining between them. This CDR3 region has 16 residues. The V gene's germline CDR1 is SEHNR and CDR2 FQNEAQ (reference sequence). CDR3: CASSSLRGMGDDEQYF. The CDR3 DNA reads TGTGCCAGCAGCTCCCTCCGCGGGATGGGTGATGACGAGCAGTACTTC.

The chain combines TRBV9 with TRBJ2-3, with 16 bases that match TRBD2. The CDR3 loop spans 17 amino acids. CDR1 SGDLS and CDR2 YYNGEE come from the germline V gene. V dropped 6 bases and J dropped 6; count of bases not matched to a gene: 10. The DNA for the CDR3 is TGTGCCAGCACTCCGGGACTAGCGGGAGGGCCCTTGGATACGCAGTATTTT. Residues: CASTPGLAGGPLDTQYF.

The chain employs TRBV19 and TRBJ2-3, with D perhaps TRBD2 (6 bases). Germline assignment: CDR1 LNHDA and CDR2 SQIVND (reference sequence). Trimming shortened V by 4 bases and J by 4 bases, and 15 bases separated the two germline ends. The CDR3 runs 15 residues. The chain's CDR3 is CASSTGGNGADTQYF. CDR3 coding DNA: TGTGCCAGTAGTACTGGGGGGAATGGGGCAGATACGCAGTATTTT.

V is TRBV14 and J is TRBJ2-7; D remains ambiguous. The CDR3 spans 13 residues. Germline-derived CDR1 and CDR2 are SGHDN and FVKESK. Trimming removed 0 bases from V and 10 bases from J, with 13 bases in between. In DNA form, the CDR3 reads TGTGCCAGCAGCCAAGATTTGAAGACTTTCCAGTACTTC. Translating gives CASSQDLKTFQYF. The complete variable domain, with remaining parts taken from reference TRBV14 and TRBJ2-7, reads EAGVTQFPSHSVIEKGQTVTLRCDPISGHDNLYWYRRVMGKEIKFLLHFVKESKQDESGMPNNRFLAERTGGTYSTLKVQPAELEDSGVYFCASSQDLKTFQYFGPGTRLTVT.

This clone was detected only once. This chain uses TRBV28 with TRBJ2-7; 13 bases agree with TRBD2. V trimming: 3 bases; J trimming: 3 bases; junction bases outside the gene matches: 8. Looked up from germline, CDR1 is MDHEN and CDR2 is SYDVKM. The CDR3 length is 17 residues. CDR3 sequence: CASSLLGTSGTVYEQYF. The DNA of the CDR3 is TGTGCCAGCAGTTTGCTAGGGACTAGCGGGACCGTCTACGAGCAGTACTTC.

The gene calls are TRBV6-5 and TRBJ2-5; D may match TRBD1 or TRBD2 (5 bases each). The germline V and J ends were trimmed by 0 bases and 5 bases, with 10 bases remaining between them. Germline lookup yields CDR1 MNHEY and CDR2 SVGAGI. This CDR3 has 14 residues. This chain's CDR3 is CASSYSMGVETQYF. In nucleotides, the CDR3 is TGTGCCAGCAGTTACTCGATGGGGGTGGAGACCCAGTACTTC.

The V call is TRBV10-3, the J call TRBJ1-2; D not resolved. Trimming cost V 5 bases and J 0 bases, with 10 bases left between them. The CDR3 has 14 residues. CDR1 is ENHRY and CDR2 is SYGVKD in the germline V gene. CDR3 DNA sequence: TGTGCCATCAGTCGACAAGATGCTAACTATGGCTACACCTTC. Amino acid sequence: CAISRQDANYGYTF.

This rearrangement joins TRBV5-1 to TRBJ1-1; tentative D call: TRBD1 (6 bases). Deletions cut 7 bases from V and 0 bases from J, with 10 bases between. Looked up from germline, CDR1 is SGHRS and CDR2 is YFSETQ. The CDR3 runs 13 residues. The CDR3 reads CASADSMNTEAFF. CDR3 nucleotides: TGCGCCAGCGCGGACAGCATGAACACTGAAGCTTTCTTT.

This chain joins TRBV28 and TRBJ2-1; 9 bases are shared with TRBD1. With V trimmed by 0 bases and J by 2 bases, 5 bases remained unmatched. The V gene's germline CDR1 is MDHEN and CDR2 SYDVKM. The CDR3 contains 17 residues. This CDR3 reads CASSLWAGQGPYNEQFF. DNA of the CDR3: TGTGCCAGCAGTTTATGGGCGGGACAGGGACCCTACAATGAGCAGTTCTTC.

V and J are TRBV18 and TRBJ2-1; 7 positions agree with TRBD1. This CDR3 spans 18 amino acids. Germline CDR1 KGHSH, CDR2 LQKENI. With 11 bases clipped from V and 0 bases from J, the junction kept 19 bases outside the gene matches. This CDR3 reads CASGQVGTEAASYNEQFF. CDR3 sequence (DNA): TGTGCCTCAGGACAGGTGGGTACCGAAGCCGCCTCCTACAATGAGCAGTTCTTC.

The V and J genes are TRBV7-2 and TRBJ1-1, with D possibly being TRBD1 (5 bases). This CDR3 comprises 15 residues. V lost 1 base to trimming and J lost 6 bases, with 15 bases between them. In germline, CDR1 is SGHTA, CDR2 FQGNSA. The CDR3: CASSLVSGSSPEAFF. The CDR3, as DNA: TGTGCCAGCAGCTTAGTTTCAGGGTCGAGCCCTGAAGCTTTCTTT.

The chain uses TRBV5-1 and TRBJ1-1; no clear D. The CDR3 contains 13 residues. V gave up 2 bases and J gave up 4 bases, with 9 bases separating them. CDR1 and CDR2 (germline): SGHRS, YFSETQ. The CDR3 region is CASSFHRSTEAFF. Here the CDR3 DNA reads TGCGCCAGCAGCTTTCACCGATCCACTGAAGCTTTCTTT. The whole variable domain, filled in from reference TRBV5-1 and TRBJ1-1, reads KAGVTQTPRYLIKTRGQQVTLSCSPISGHRSVSWYQQTPGQGLQFLFEYFSETQRNKGNFPGRFSGRQFSNSRSEMNVSTLELGDSALYLCASSFHRSTEAFFGQGTRLTVV.

The chain has TRBV9 and TRBJ2-3, with 9 bases fitting TRBD2. The V segment lost 0 bases and the J segment 2 bases; nucleotides outside the gene matches: 7. The CDR3 loop spans 17 amino acids. In germline, CDR1 is SGDLS, CDR2 YYNGEE. The CDR3 spells CASSVEPGTSPTDTQYF. The DNA for the CDR3 is TGTGCCAGCAGCGTAGAGCCCGGGACTAGCCCCACAGATACGCAGTATTTT.

This chain uses TRBV7-8 with TRBJ2-2; D remains ambiguous. Germline CDR1 and CDR2: SGHVS and FQNEAQ. V lost 4 bases and J 1 base, leaving 7 bases between the germline ends. This CDR3 spans 14 amino acids. DNA for the CDR3: TGTGCCAGCAGCTACCTGAGGAACACCGGGGAGCTGTTTTTT. This codes for CASSYLRNTGELFF.

The V gene is TRBV10-3, the J gene TRBJ2-2; D is possibly TRBD1 or TRBD2 (5 bases each). Trimming took 3 bases from V and 0 from J, leaving 8 bases between them. CDR1 is ENHRY, CDR2 SYGVKD, per germline. CDR3 length: 15 amino acids. The CDR3 spells CAISDRGSNTGELFF. The CDR3 DNA is TGTGCCATCAGTGACCGGGGCTCGAACACCGGGGAGCTGTTTTTT.

This clone was seen just once. This chain links TRBV2 with TRBJ2-5; D assignment may be TRBD1 or TRBD2 (5 bases each). V shed 4 bases and J shed 1 base, with 10 bases lying between them. The CDR3 has 14 residues. Germline V gene data show CDR1 as SNHLY and CDR2 as FYNNEI. Here the CDR3 DNA reads TGTGCCAGCAGTGTCGAGGGGTCCCAAGAGACCCAGTACTTC. It is translated as CASSVEGSQETQYF.

This rearrangement joins TRBV27 to TRBJ2-5; 7 bases match TRBD1. The germline gives CDR1 MNHEY, CDR2 SMNVEV (reference sequence). This CDR3 is built from 19 residues. The trim removed 2 bases at V and 6 bases at J, leaving 21 bases unmatched. DNA for the CDR3: TGTGCCAGCAGTTTACCCAAGCCCCTCAAGAAGGGGGCCATCCAGACCCAGTACTTC. Encoded protein: CASSLPKPLKKGAIQTQYF.

Notes on this clone: Different DNA sequences within this sample yield the same CDR3. This chain joins TRBV5-1 and TRBJ2-3, with D perhaps matching TRBD2 (5 bases). Germline CDR1 is SGHRS and CDR2 is YFSETQ. Trimming took off 0 bases at V and 5 bases at J, with 7 bases between the two ends. The CDR3 loop spans 13 amino acids. The CDR3 spells CASSLAGGDTQYF. As DNA, the CDR3 is TGCGCCAGCAGCTTGGCCGGAGGAGATACGCAGTATTTT.

V usage is TRBV30 and J usage is TRBJ1-2; the D is unclear. The germline V and J ends were trimmed by 0 bases and 8 bases, with 16 bases remaining between them. The CDR3 has 14 amino acids. Per germline, CDR1 GTSNPN and CDR2 SVGIG (reference sequence). CDR3 bases: TGTGCCTGGAGTGTCGGCCCGGAATTGACGGGCTACACCTTC. Translating it yields CAWSVGPELTGYTF.

The chain employs TRBV27 and TRBJ2-3; 15 nucleotides match TRBD2. Germline loops: CDR1 MNHEY, CDR2 SMNVEV (reference sequence). CDR3 length equals 19 residues. The V segment lost 5 bases and the J segment 1 base; nucleotides outside the gene matches: 10. CDR3 sequence (DNA): TGTGCCAGCAGTCCGGGACTAGCGGGAGGAGGGCTGGGCACAGATACGCAGTATTTT. Protein sequence: CASSPGLAGGGLGTDTQYF.

About this clone itself: The sample contains more than one DNA sequence encoding this CDR3. Written as DNA, the CDR3 is TGTGCCAGCAGTTCCCTAACCGGGGAGCTGTTTTTT. Protein: CASSSLTGELFF. The rearrangement joins TRBV28 to TRBJ2-2, with D uncertain. CDR3 length: 12 residues. Trimming pared 4 bases from V and 5 bases from J, leaving 5 bases between. CDR1 and CDR2 (germline): MDHEN, SYDVKM.